These 10 T cell receptor beta chains were all obtained from the same sample, sequenced in a study of identical twins. TCRdb redid the calling of the 5' RACE reads with MiXCR, one entry per CDR3 protein. The sample has around 480,000 distinct CDR3 sequences; around 14% are singletons. The same data also contributed to another study, on yellow fever vaccine responses in identical twins.

The sample was CD4+ T cells sorted from blood. These receptors came from a woman aged 18-29 years in good health.

The chain carries TRBV3-1 and TRBJ2-6, with D hard to call. This CDR3 is built from 14 residues. In germline, CDR1 is LGHDT, CDR2 YNNKEL (reference sequence). Trimming stripped 1 base from V and 3 bases from J, with 4 bases between. The CDR3, as DNA: TGTGCCAGCAGCCAAGGCGGTGGGGCCAACGTCCTGACTTTC. This gives the protein CASSQGGGANVLTF.

This chain connects TRBV6-1 to TRBJ1-5; D perhaps matches TRBD1 (6 bases). The CDR3 runs 14 residues. Trimming took 6 bases from V and 3 from J, leaving 12 bases between them. From germline, CDR1 is MNHNS and CDR2 SASEGT. The CDR3 bases are TGTGCCAGCAGGGGAAGGACAGACAATCAGCCCCAGCATTTT. Protein: CASRGRTDNQPQHF.

This clonotype was picked up a small number of times. The chain recombines TRBV9 with TRBJ2-3; maybe TRBD2 (5 bases). Germline CDR1 and CDR2: SGDLS and YYNGEE. This CDR3 has 15 residues. Trimming left V 0 bases short and J 3 bases short, with 11 bases between. CDR3 DNA: TGTGCCAGCAGCGTAGACCCGCCGGGAACAGATACGCAGTATTTT. Protein sequence: CASSVDPPGTDTQYF. The variable domain in full, completed from reference TRBV9 and TRBJ2-3, reads DSGVTQTPKHLITATGQRVTLRCSPRSGDLSVYWYQQSLDQGLQFLIQYYNGEERAKGNILERFSAQQFPDLHSELNLSSLELGDSALYFCASSVDPPGTDTQYFGPGTRLTVL.

The table lists this clonotype with a few counts. This chain joins TRBV28 and TRBJ2-1; tentatively, D is TRBD2 (5 bases). Germline assignment: CDR1 MDHEN and CDR2 SYDVKM. The CDR3 sequence is 15 residues long. Trimming took 4 bases from V and 4 from J, leaving 14 bases between them. The CDR3 loop reads CASSWVRTRYNEQFF. In DNA form, the CDR3 reads TGTGCCAGCAGTTGGGTTCGAACTAGGTACAATGAGCAGTTCTTC.

In its sample, this clonotype was seen a few times. The chain combines TRBV6-1 with TRBJ2-1, with D perhaps matching TRBD2 (5 bases). This CDR3 has 14 residues. The germline gives CDR1 MNHNS, CDR2 SASEGT. Between the trimmed V and J ends, which lost 8 bases and 7 bases, there was a span of 18 bases. CDR3 coding DNA: TGTGCCAGCTCCCTAGCTGGGCATACGAATGAGCAGTTCTTC. Encoded protein: CASSLAGHTNEQFF.

This clonotype came up a few times. The CDR3 DNA is TGTGCCAGCAGGTCGCCAGCCATTTACAATGAGCAGTTCTTC. Residues: CASRSPAIYNEQFF. The chain employs TRBV6-1 and TRBJ2-1, with D hard to call. The germline gives CDR1 MNHNS, CDR2 SASEGT. The CDR3 runs 14 residues. V lost 6 bases and J 4 bases, leaving 13 bases between the germline ends.

The chain has TRBV20-1 and TRBJ2-2, with D maybe TRBD2 (5 bases). The V gene's germline CDR1 is DFQATT and CDR2 SNEGSKA (reference sequence). Between the trimmed V and J ends, which lost 6 bases and 1 base, there was a span of 12 bases. The CDR3 is 14 residues long. The CDR3 loop reads CSATQTRNTGELFF. The CDR3, as DNA: TGCAGTGCGACCCAAACTAGGAACACCGGGGAGCTGTTTTTT.

V and J are TRBV29-1 and TRBJ1-2; D possibly corresponds to TRBD1 (6 bases). The ends were cut back, 4 bases at V and 5 bases at J, with 11 bases in the middle. CDR1 and CDR2 from the germline V gene are SQVTM and ANQGSEA. The CDR3 totals 12 residues. This chain's CDR3 is CSVAQGVYGYTF. The CDR3 nucleotides are TGCAGCGTTGCACAGGGAGTGTATGGCTACACCTTC.

The chain links TRBV20-1 to TRBJ2-2, with 9 positions matching TRBD1. The CDR3 runs to 12 residues. V trimming: 3 bases; J trimming: 8 bases; junction bases outside the gene matches: 1. Germline lookup yields CDR1 DFQATT and CDR2 SNEGSKA (reference sequence). The DNA for the CDR3 is TGCAGTGCTAGGGGACAGGGAGGGGAGCTGTTTTTT. Residues: CSARGQGGELFF.

This clonotype showed up just a few times. The chain employs TRBV5-1 and TRBJ2-3; D is unclear. Trimming shortened V by 2 bases and J by 4 bases, and 14 bases separated the two germline ends. Germline CDR1 SGHRS, CDR2 YFSETQ. There are 15 residues in the CDR3. The CDR3 sequence: CASSLNGVGADTQYF. In DNA, the CDR3 is TGCGCCAGCAGCTTAAATGGGGTAGGAGCAGATACGCAGTATTTT.